This T cell receptor (beta chain) was sequenced during a study of pediatric ulcerative colitis. Whole-study findings and limits: Blood-rectal clonal overlap within each person was significantly higher in ulcerative colitis patients than controls. Rectal pinch biopsies may include blood-derived T cells. Acute severe colitis showed lower rectal diversity from clonal expansions.

Germline V lookup: CDR1 MNHNY, CDR2 SVGAGI (reference sequence). V shed 0 bases and J shed 11 bases, with 19 bases lying between them. The CDR3 has 15 amino acids. One to two pinch biopsies were taken from the rectum during colonoscopy. Profiled with immunoSEQ multiplex PCR; TCRdb holds only in-frame clones, not every one. Among tens of thousands of clones, 60% to 85% were seen once, and the ten largest hold about 4%. Worth noting for this clone: Its antigen is not known.

Sequenced: gut tissue. The V and J genes are TRBV6-6 and TRBJ2-5; D perhaps matches TRBD2 (6 bases). This clonotype was sampled from a girl aged 5 to 17 with moderate ulcerative colitis. As DNA, the CDR3 is TGTGCCAGCAGTTACTCGAGACTGGCCCCGGGAGCGCAGTACTTC. It specifies CASSYSRLAPGAQYF.